A single T cell receptor (beta chain) is shown here with its context. Per the study methods: Estimates of nucleated cell counts were drawn from the amplification of reference gene primers. Some clones are missing from TCRdb's copy, which holds only in-frame ones; the method was immunoSEQ multiplex PCR. The DNA gave D and trimming, while V, J and clone size come from that table. The repertoire holds some 400,000 clones, with 90% as singletons. The entry originates in a study of blood T cell repertoires in COVID-19. Study details: COVID-19 samples from acute and convalescent phases originated in the United States, Italy and Spain. Sources were T cells, B-cell-depleted T cells, or PBMCs; the material itself was cDNA or gDNA.

Trimming took off 0 bases at V and 2 bases at J, with 9 bases between the two ends. This CDR3 region has 15 residues. The germline V gene encodes CDR1 SGHTS and CDR2 YDEGEE. The rearrangement uses TRBV5-8 and TRBJ2-1, with no clear D. This clonotype originated in a man aged 18-30 years with active or convalescent COVID-19. The sequenced material came from peripheral blood. The CDR3 is CASSLGQAAYNEQFF. The DNA of the CDR3 is TGTGCCAGCAGCTTGGGGCAGGCTGCCTACAATGAGCAGTTCTTC.